This TCR beta chain was retrieved from a study of cytomegalovirus exposure and HLA in healthy donors. The CDR3 consists of 14 residues. CDR1 is SGHRS, CDR2 YFSETQ, per germline. V shed 0 bases and J shed 0 bases, with 6 bases lying between them. 13 Jbeta primers and 60 Vbeta primers were used for the PCR. Sequencing was performed with immunoSEQ multiplex PCR; in TCRdb, only in-frame clones are kept and a portion is missing. Among roughly 100,000 clones listed, about four fifths were seen once. Sequencing was performed on PBMCs. The V and J genes are TRBV5-1 and TRBJ1-1, with unresolved D. The receptor was derived from a man aged 50 to 60 in good health and CMV-seronegative. The CDR3 nucleotides read TGCGCCAGCAGCTTGGACACGATGAACACTGAAGCTTTCTTT. As protein: CASSLDTMNTEAFF.